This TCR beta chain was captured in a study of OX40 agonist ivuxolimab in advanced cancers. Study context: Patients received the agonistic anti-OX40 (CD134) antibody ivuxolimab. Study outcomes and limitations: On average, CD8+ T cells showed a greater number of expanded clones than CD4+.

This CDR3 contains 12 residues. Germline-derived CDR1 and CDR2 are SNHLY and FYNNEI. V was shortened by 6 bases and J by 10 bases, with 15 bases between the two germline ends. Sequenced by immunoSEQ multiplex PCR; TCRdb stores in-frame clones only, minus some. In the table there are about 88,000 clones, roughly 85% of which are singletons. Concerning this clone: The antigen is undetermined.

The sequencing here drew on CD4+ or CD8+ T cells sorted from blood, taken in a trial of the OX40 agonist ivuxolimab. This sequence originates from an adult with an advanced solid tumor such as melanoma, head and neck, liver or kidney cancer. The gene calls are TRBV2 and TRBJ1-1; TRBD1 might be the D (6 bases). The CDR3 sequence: CASRLRGGAAFF. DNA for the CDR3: TGTGCCAGCAGGCTGAGGGGGGGAGCAGCTTTCTTT.